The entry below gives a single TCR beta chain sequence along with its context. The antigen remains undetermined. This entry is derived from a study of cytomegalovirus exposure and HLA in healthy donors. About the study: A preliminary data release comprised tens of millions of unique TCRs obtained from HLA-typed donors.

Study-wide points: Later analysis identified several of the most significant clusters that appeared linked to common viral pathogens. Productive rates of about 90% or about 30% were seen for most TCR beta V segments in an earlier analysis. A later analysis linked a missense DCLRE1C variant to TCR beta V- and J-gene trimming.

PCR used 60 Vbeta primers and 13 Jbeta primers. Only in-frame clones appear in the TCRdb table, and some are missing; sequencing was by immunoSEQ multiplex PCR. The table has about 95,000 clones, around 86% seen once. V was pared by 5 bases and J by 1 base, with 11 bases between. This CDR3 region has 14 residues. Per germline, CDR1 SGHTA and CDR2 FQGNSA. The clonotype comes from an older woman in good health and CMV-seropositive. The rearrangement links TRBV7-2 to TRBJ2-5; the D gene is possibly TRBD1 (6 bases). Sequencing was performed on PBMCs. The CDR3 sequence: CASSRTGTQETQYF. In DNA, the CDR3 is TGTGCCAGCAGCCGAACAGGGACCCAAGAGACCCAGTACTTC.